These 28 T cell receptor beta chains originate from one sample sequenced in a study of CD8 T cells in Susac syndrome. RNA totalling roughly 0.5 to 1 ug underwent reverse transcription with random hexamers. From the immunoSEQ multiplex PCR reads, TCRdb called clonotypes with MiXCR, one entry per CDR3 protein. The data show 150,000 to 200,000 distinct CDR3 sequences, approximately 96% seen once. The material sequenced was CD8+ T cells from PBMCs. The receptors were sampled from a human donor with multiple sclerosis.

The chain uses TRBV19 and TRBJ2-7; TRBD1 is a possible D gene (6 bases). The CDR3 is 14 amino acids. Germline V lookup: CDR1 LNHDA, CDR2 SQIVND (reference sequence). Trimming shortened V by 6 bases and J by 2 bases, and 14 bases separated the two germline ends. CDR3 sequence reads: CASSKLKGAYEQYF. DNA of the CDR3: TGTGCCAGTAGCAAACTCAAGGGGGCCTACGAGCAGTACTTC. Full variable domain (missing parts from reference TRBV19 and TRBJ2-7): DGGITQSPKYLFRKEGQNVTLSCEQNLNHDAMYWYRQDPGQGLRLIYYSQIVNDFQKGDIAEGYSVSREKKESFPLTVTSAQKNPTAFYLCASSKLKGAYEQYFGPGTRLTVT.

J is TRBJ1-5 and V is TRBV7-8; D unresolved. Per the germline V gene, CDR1 is SGHVS and CDR2 is FQNEAQ. The CDR3 is 16 residues long. Trimming took 2 bases from V and 5 from J, leaving 16 bases between them. The CDR3 DNA reads TGTGCCAGCAGCTTATTCCGTGAGGTCGGGGATCAGCCCCAGCATTTT. It is translated as CASSLFREVGDQPQHF.

The rearrangement links TRBV7-8 to TRBJ2-7, with D tentatively TRBD1 (6 bases). The CDR3 loop spans 14 amino acids. Per germline, CDR1 SGHVS and CDR2 FQNEAQ. V was trimmed by 2 bases and J by 4 bases, leaving 12 bases between them. The CDR3 loop reads CASSLRHRAYEQYF. The CDR3 nucleotides are TGTGCCAGCAGCTTAAGGCACAGGGCATACGAGCAGTACTTC.

CDR3 coding DNA: TGCAGTGCTAGAGTACTGGGGAATGAGCAGTTCTTC. Its protein is CSARVLGNEQFF. The chain carries TRBV20-1 and TRBJ2-1, with D hard to call. CDR3 length equals 12 residues. Per germline, CDR1 DFQATT and CDR2 SNEGSKA (reference sequence). Trimming pared 1 base from V and 7 bases from J, leaving 8 bases between.

J is TRBJ2-3 and V is TRBV2; 8 positions agree with TRBD2. V was pared by 6 bases and J by 8 bases, with 16 bases of the junction left unmatched. The CDR3 is made up of 16 amino acids. From germline, CDR1 is SNHLY and CDR2 FYNNEI. The CDR3 bases are TGTGCCAGCAGGACCCCGGGAGGAGCGGGAGAGGTTACGCAGTATTTT. Amino acids: CASRTPGGAGEVTQYF.

The V gene is TRBV27, the J gene TRBJ2-5; D remains ambiguous. Per the germline V gene, CDR1 is MNHEY and CDR2 is SMNVEV (reference sequence). The CDR3 contains 14 residues. Trimming shortened V by 8 bases and J by 5 bases, and 18 bases separated the two germline ends. The CDR3 protein is CASGYSRRWETQYF. The CDR3 DNA is TGTGCCAGCGGTTACTCCCGACGATGGGAGACCCAGTACTTC.

This chain uses TRBV20-1 with TRBJ2-1; a possible D gene is TRBD2 (5 bases). Per germline, CDR1 DFQATT and CDR2 SNEGSKA (reference sequence). The CDR3 totals 16 residues. V dropped 3 bases and J dropped 1 base, with 16 bases sitting between them. CDR3 nucleotide sequence: TGCAGTGCTAGGCGGCAATTCGAGCGGTCCTACAATGAGCAGTTCTTC. Protein sequence: CSARRQFERSYNEQFF.

V is TRBV28 and J is TRBJ1-4; a possible D gene is TRBD1 (6 bases). CDR3 size: 13 residues. The V gene's germline CDR1 is MDHEN and CDR2 SYDVKM. Trimming cost V 5 bases and J 13 bases, with 17 bases left between them. DNA for the CDR3: TGTGCCAGCAGTCCCTGGACAGTGGTCCGACTGTTTTTT. Translating it yields CASSPWTVVRLFF. The full variable domain, in which reference TRBV28 and TRBJ1-4 provide the parts outside the CDR3, is DVKVTQSSRYLVKRTGEKVFLECVQDMDHENMFWYRQDPGLGLRLIYFSYDVKMKEKGDIPEGYSVSREKKERFSLILESASTNQTSMYLCASSPWTVVRLFFGSGTQLSVL.

This clonotype has only one observation. The chain carries TRBV7-9 and TRBJ2-5, with a possible D match to TRBD2 (6 bases). Per the germline V gene, CDR1 is SEHNR and CDR2 is FQNEAQ (reference sequence). V was shortened by 5 bases and J by 13 bases, with 17 bases between the two germline ends. CDR3 length equals 12 residues. CDR3 sequence: CASSIGPGDGYF. As DNA, the CDR3 is TGTGCCAGCAGCATCGGACCGGGGGACGGGTACTTC.

The chain couples TRBV6-5 to TRBJ2-5, with D unresolved. V was cut by 5 bases and J by 1 base, with 11 bases left in between. CDR1 is MNHEY, CDR2 SVGAGI, per germline. This CDR3 is 14 amino acids long. As DNA, the CDR3 is TGTGCCAGCAGTCCCATGCGAAGCCAAGAGACCCAGTACTTC. This gives the protein CASSPMRSQETQYF.

The chain has TRBV9 and TRBJ2-5; 11 bases agree with TRBD2. CDR3 size: 14 residues. J was trimmed by 3 bases and V by 6 bases; bases with no gene match: 4. The V gene's germline CDR1 is SGDLS and CDR2 YYNGEE. The CDR3 loop reads CASNPGLAEETQYF. The CDR3 bases are TGTGCCAGCAACCCGGGACTAGCGGAAGAGACCCAGTACTTC.

The genes are TRBV11-2 and TRBJ2-7, with 7 bases that match TRBD1. Germline lookup yields CDR1 SGHAT and CDR2 FQNNGV. The junction had 7 bases not matched to a gene; V was cut back by 5 bases and J by 3 bases. There are 14 residues in the CDR3. The CDR3 DNA sequence: TGTGCCAGCAGCCCTCGGACAGGCCGCTACGAGCAGTACTTC. Residues: CASSPRTGRYEQYF.

CDR3 sequence (DNA): TGTGCCAGCAGCCATCGTAACCCGGGACATATAGTGAACACTGAAGCTTTCTTT. It is translated as CASSHRNPGHIVNTEAFF. The rearrangement links TRBV3-1 to TRBJ1-1; D possibly corresponds to TRBD1 (6 bases). The germline V and J ends were trimmed by 3 bases and 0 bases, with 20 bases remaining between them. The CDR3 loop spans 18 amino acids. CDR1 and CDR2 (germline): LGHDT, YNNKEL (reference sequence).

The chain is built from TRBV5-1 and TRBJ1-5; D perhaps matches TRBD1 (5 bases). The germline V gene encodes CDR1 SGHRS and CDR2 YFSETQ. The CDR3 extends over 16 amino acids. V shed 7 bases and J shed 6 bases, with 23 bases lying between them. DNA for the CDR3: TGCGCCAGCTCTCCATCCGGGGCGGGAGGCGGTCAGCCCCAGCATTTT. Its protein product is CASSPSGAGGGQPQHF.

The chain is built from TRBV11-2 and TRBJ2-7, with 9 bases matching TRBD1. CDR1 and CDR2 from the germline V gene are SGHAT and FQNNGV. The CDR3 is made up of 17 amino acids. V was pared by 5 bases and J by 4 bases, with 15 bases of the junction left unmatched. Written as DNA, the CDR3 is TGTGCCAGCAGCGCCCATAGGGGCGGGACAGGGTTTTACGAGCAGTACTTC. This translates into CASSAHRGGTGFYEQYF.

This chain joins TRBV9 and TRBJ2-7, with D possibly matching TRBD1 (5 bases). This CDR3 contains 15 residues. Trimming took off 4 bases at V and 4 bases at J, with 18 bases between the two ends. Looked up from germline, CDR1 is SGDLS and CDR2 is YYNGEE. DNA for the CDR3: TGTGCCAGCAGCCCTCAGGGTGCAGCAGGGTACGAGCAGTACTTC. It specifies CASSPQGAAGYEQYF.

The rearrangement joins TRBV3-1 to TRBJ2-1, with D unclear. The CDR3 contains 17 residues. Looked up from germline, CDR1 is LGHDT and CDR2 is YNNKEL (reference sequence). With 3 bases removed from V and 0 bases from J, the gap between germline ends came to 15 bases. The CDR3 DNA reads as TGTGCCAGCAGCCAGGTCGGTTATCCGAGCTCCTACAATGAGCAGTTCTTC. It specifies CASSQVGYPSSYNEQFF.

The rearrangement links TRBV5-6 to TRBJ2-1; the D gene is possibly TRBD1 (5 bases). V dropped 4 bases and J dropped 8 bases, with 10 bases sitting between them. The CDR3 contains 12 residues. Germline values: CDR1 SGHDT, CDR2 YYEEEE. CDR3 DNA: TGTGCCAGCAGCCAAGGGGTTTATGAGCAGTTCTTC. It codes for CASSQGVYEQFF.

V and J are TRBV25-1 and TRBJ2-1; 11 bases align to TRBD2. This CDR3 region has 15 residues. Trimming removed 5 bases from V and 6 bases from J; junction bases left unmatched: 6. Germline V CDR1 and CDR2: MGHDK, SYGVNS. The chain's CDR3 is CASSFLAGGGNEQFF. CDR3 bases: TGTGCCAGCAGTTTTCTAGCGGGAGGTGGCAATGAGCAGTTCTTC.

This clonotype came up once. The chain employs TRBV27 and TRBJ2-7; 8 positions agree with TRBD2. Trimming at V came to 3 bases and at J to 3 bases, leaving 1 base not matched to a gene. Germline V gene data show CDR1 as MNHEY and CDR2 as SMNVEV (reference sequence). The CDR3 sequence is 13 residues long. The CDR3 DNA follows: TGTGCCAGCAGTTTGCGGGAGGACTACGAGCAGTACTTC. Its translation is CASSLREDYEQYF.

The genes are TRBV27 and TRBJ1-1; no clear D. CDR3 length: 13 residues. V was pared by 0 bases and J by 3 bases, with 5 bases between. The V gene's germline CDR1 is MNHEY and CDR2 SMNVEV (reference sequence). The CDR3 DNA follows: TGTGCCAGCAGTTTATCTCGGGACACTGAAGCTTTCTTT. This gives the protein CASSLSRDTEAFF.

The gene calls are TRBV3-1 and TRBJ1-2; D is undetermined. There are 12 residues in the CDR3. The V and J ends lost 0 bases and 8 bases respectively, with 7 bases between them. The germline gives CDR1 LGHDT, CDR2 YNNKEL (reference sequence). Written as DNA, the CDR3 is TGTGCCAGCAGCCAAGATCGACGGGGCTACACCTTC. Its translation: CASSQDRRGYTF.

CDR3 loop: CASSEETGADYGYTF. The DNA of the CDR3 is TGTGCCAGCAGTGAAGAGACAGGGGCTGACTATGGCTACACCTTC. The chain employs TRBV25-1 and TRBJ1-2; 8 bases line up with TRBD1. The length of the CDR3 is 15 residues. The germline gives CDR1 MGHDK, CDR2 SYGVNS. The junction had 5 bases not matched to a gene; V was cut back by 2 bases and J by 3 bases.

This rearrangement joins TRBV4-1 to TRBJ2-1, with 8 bases that match TRBD2. CDR1 MGHRA and CDR2 YSYEKL come from the germline V gene. The CDR3 covers 14 residues. V was clipped by 3 bases and J by 6 bases; unmatched bases: 4. CDR3 region: CASSQAGTSNEQFF. DNA of the CDR3: TGCGCCAGCAGCCAGGCCGGGACTAGCAATGAGCAGTTCTTC.

V and J are TRBV4-2 and TRBJ1-1; D perhaps matches TRBD1 (5 bases). V lost 2 bases to trimming and J lost 5 bases, with 18 bases between them. Germline lookup yields CDR1 LGHNA and CDR2 YNFKEQ. This CDR3 is built from 16 residues. The CDR3, as DNA: TGTGCCAGCAGCCAACAGACCGCGGGGGGAGAGACTGAAGCTTTCTTT. Translation: CASSQQTAGGETEAFF.

This chain connects TRBV5-4 to TRBJ2-7, with 8 bases fitting TRBD1. There are 13 residues in the CDR3. The V and J ends lost 4 bases and 5 bases, in that order; junction bases with no gene match: 5. Germline assignment: CDR1 SGHNT and CDR2 YYREEE (reference sequence). CDR3 coding DNA: TGTGCCAGCAGCCAGGACAGGGTTCACGAGCAGTACTTC. Encoded protein: CASSQDRVHEQYF.

This clonotype occurred once. The chain couples TRBV25-1 to TRBJ2-5, with D unclear. The V gene lost 1 base and the J gene lost 5 bases, with 11 bases spanning the gap. The length of the CDR3 is 14 residues. Germline V gene sequence: CDR1 MGHDK, CDR2 SYGVNS. In nucleotides, the CDR3 is TGTGCCAGCAGTGAATTCGGTAGCTGGGAGACCCAGTACTTC. Translated, it gives CASSEFGSWETQYF.

This chain links TRBV11-2 with TRBJ2-4, with 7 bases lining up with TRBD1. Germline V gene sequence: CDR1 SGHAT, CDR2 FQNNGV. The length of the CDR3 is 12 residues. The V and J ends lost 4 bases and 6 bases, in that order; junction bases with no gene match: 0. The DNA of the CDR3 is TGTGCCAGCAGCTGGGACAGAAACATTCAGTACTTC. As protein: CASSWDRNIQYF. Complete variable domain (other parts from reference TRBV11-2 and TRBJ2-4): EAGVAQSPRYKIIEKRQSVAFWCNPISGHATLYWYQQILGQGPKLLIQFQNNGVVDDSQLPKDRFSAERLKGVDSTLKIQPAKLEDSAVYLCASSWDRNIQYFGAGTRLSVL.